The 16 T cell receptor beta chains given below trace back to one sample, sequenced in a study of identical twins. A single record per CDR3 protein comes from TCRdb applying MiXCR to the 5' RACE reads. The sample includes around 480,000 distinct CDR3 sequences, 14% of them seen just once. These data are also associated with another study on yellow fever vaccine responses in identical twins.

Source material: CD4+ T cells sorted from blood. These receptors came from a woman under 30 in good health.

The chain is built from TRBV11-2 and TRBJ2-3; tentatively, D is TRBD1 (5 bases). CDR3 length: 15 residues. The ends were cut back, 6 bases at V and 3 bases at J, with 16 bases in the middle. CDR1 SGHAT and CDR2 FQNNGV come from the germline V gene. CDR3 sequence: CASRFQGYLTDTQYF. For the CDR3, the DNA is TGTGCCAGCAGATTTCAGGGTTATTTGACAGATACGCAGTATTTT.

J is TRBJ2-1 and V is TRBV6-1; D is perhaps TRBD2 (6 bases). Trimming cost V 4 bases and J 4 bases, with 14 bases left between them. The length of the CDR3 is 15 residues. CDR1 is MNHNS, CDR2 SASEGT, per germline. This CDR3 reads CASSAGLAEYNEQFF. The CDR3 coding sequence is TGTGCCAGCAGTGCGGGGTTAGCGGAATACAATGAGCAGTTCTTC.

This clonotype showed up just a few times. This chain uses TRBV10-3 with TRBJ1-2; TRBD1 matches 11 bases. In germline, CDR1 is ENHRY, CDR2 SYGVKD. V lost 3 bases to trimming and J lost 7 bases; unmatched junction nucleotides: 7. There are 15 residues in the CDR3. For the CDR3, the DNA is TGTGCCATCAGTGAACCCCGGGACAGGGGGTTTGGCTACACCTTC. Residues: CAISEPRDRGFGYTF.

The chain couples TRBV7-2 to TRBJ2-3; TRBD2 matches 8 bases. This CDR3 has 14 residues. Trimming cost V 8 bases and J 2 bases; bases outside gene matches: 6. Germline CDR1 SGHTA, CDR2 FQGNSA. CDR3 residues: CASATSGFTDTQYF. The CDR3 bases are TGTGCCAGCGCTACTAGCGGATTCACAGATACGCAGTATTTT.

The table lists this clonotype with a few counts. This chain uses TRBV24-1 with TRBJ1-6; the D gene is possibly TRBD1 (5 bases). V dropped 5 bases and J dropped 7 bases, with 8 bases sitting between them. In germline, CDR1 is KGHDR, CDR2 SFDVKD. The CDR3 spans 13 residues. CDR3 nucleotides: TGTGCCACCAGTGCGGGGGGAAATTCACCCCTCCACTTT. Translating it yields CATSAGGNSPLHF.

This clonotype was observed a handful of times. The chain joins TRBV24-1 to TRBJ2-1, with 14 bases fitting TRBD2. The V gene's germline CDR1 is KGHDR and CDR2 SFDVKD. The J segment lost 10 bases and the V segment lost 1 base, leaving 8 bases of the junction unmatched. This CDR3 region has 17 residues. The CDR3 sequence is CATSDLGTSGRGREQFF. The DNA of the CDR3 is TGTGCCACCAGTGATTTAGGGACTAGCGGGAGAGGCCGGGAGCAGTTCTTC.

This clonotype was detected many times. The chain combines TRBV5-1 with TRBJ2-7; D is uncertain. The V gene lost 3 bases and the J gene lost 5 bases, with 18 bases spanning the gap. The V gene's germline CDR1 is SGHRS and CDR2 YFSETQ. The CDR3 spans 15 residues. Here the CDR3 DNA reads TGCGCCAGCAGCTCCCCTGTCGGAGTAAGGGACGAGCAGTACTTC. This codes for CASSSPVGVRDEQYF.

The chain carries TRBV18 and TRBJ2-7; D ambiguous. Trimming cost V 2 bases and J 6 bases, with 17 bases left between them. The CDR3 is 15 amino acids. CDR1 is KGHSH, CDR2 LQKENI, per germline. This chain's CDR3 is CASSPNQGKGIEQYF. DNA of the CDR3: TGTGCCAGCTCACCAAATCAAGGGAAGGGTATCGAGCAGTACTTC. The variable domain in full, completed from reference TRBV18 and TRBJ2-7, reads NAGVMQNPRHLVRRRGQEARLRCSPMKGHSHVYWYRQLPEEGLKFMVYLQKENIIDESGMPKERFSAEFPKEGPSILRIQQVVRGDSAAYFCASSPNQGKGIEQYFGPGTRLTVT.

The rearrangement uses TRBV7-9 and TRBJ2-2; D might be TRBD2 (6 bases). Germline V gene data show CDR1 as SEHNR and CDR2 as FQNEAQ (reference sequence). This CDR3 has 16 amino acids. Deletions cut 1 base from V and 2 bases from J, with 11 bases between. Here the CDR3 reads CASSLGSGRNTGELFF. The CDR3 DNA reads as TGTGCCAGCAGCTTAGGTAGCGGCCGAAACACCGGGGAGCTGTTTTTT.

This clonotype appeared a few times. The V and J genes are TRBV5-6 and TRBJ2-3; weak D call: TRBD2 (5 bases). Trimming removed 0 bases from V and 6 bases from J, with 14 bases in between. Germline V gene data show CDR1 as SGHDT and CDR2 as YYEEEE. This CDR3 has 15 residues. The CDR3 DNA sequence: TGTGCCAGCAGCTTGGATGACTGGAGAGGGGATACGCAGTATTTT. Translating gives CASSLDDWRGDTQYF.

This chain joins TRBV3-1 and TRBJ2-7; TRBD1 agrees at 9 bases. From germline, CDR1 is LGHDT and CDR2 YNNKEL (reference sequence). Trimming removed 4 bases from V and 1 base from J; junction bases left unmatched: 8. The CDR3 runs to 16 residues. Here the CDR3 reads CASSRLPGQGSYEQYF. As DNA, the CDR3 is TGTGCCAGCAGCCGCCTCCCAGGACAGGGGTCCTACGAGCAGTACTTC.

V is TRBV27 and J is TRBJ1-6, with 7 bases matching TRBD1. This CDR3 region has 12 residues. The germline gives CDR1 MNHEY, CDR2 SMNVEV (reference sequence). The junction had 0 bases not matched to a gene; V was cut back by 5 bases and J by 8 bases. CDR3 protein: CASSTGDSPLHF. In DNA, the CDR3 is TGTGCCAGCAGTACAGGGGATTCACCCCTCCACTTT.

The chain joins TRBV20-1 to TRBJ2-3, with D possibly matching TRBD2 (5 bases). The CDR3 totals 13 residues. V was shortened by 0 bases and J by 4 bases, with 8 bases between the two germline ends. CDR1 DFQATT and CDR2 SNEGSKA come from the germline V gene (reference sequence). CDR3 sequence: CSAREDSPDTQYF. DNA for the CDR3: TGCAGTGCTAGAGAGGACTCCCCAGATACGCAGTATTTT.

The V gene is TRBV28, the J gene TRBJ2-1; D not resolved. The CDR3 is made up of 15 amino acids. Germline loops: CDR1 MDHEN, CDR2 SYDVKM. V shed 5 bases and J shed 0 bases, with 11 bases lying between them. The CDR3 region has the DNA TGTGCCAGCAGTGTTCAAAGATCCTCCTACAATGAGCAGTTCTTC. Protein product: CASSVQRSSYNEQFF.

This clonotype was recorded at least ten times. This chain uses TRBV4-2 with TRBJ2-7, with 9 bases matching TRBD1. Germline V gives CDR1 LGHNA, CDR2 YNFKEQ. CDR3 length: 15 residues. The junction had 4 bases not matched to a gene; V was cut back by 2 bases and J by 2 bases. CDR3 DNA: TGTGCCAGCAGCCAAAAATGGACAGGGGCCTACGAGCAGTACTTC. As protein: CASSQKWTGAYEQYF.

V gene TRBV5-1 combines with J gene TRBJ2-5; the D gene is possibly TRBD1 (5 bases). Per the germline V gene, CDR1 is SGHRS and CDR2 is YFSETQ. The length of the CDR3 is 14 residues. V lost 0 bases and J lost 5, with 11 bases in between. The CDR3 DNA sequence: TGCGCCAGCAGCTTGGAAAGGGGCGTGGAGACCCAGTACTTC. It translates to CASSLERGVETQYF. Drawing the rest from reference TRBV5-1 and TRBJ2-5, the complete variable domain is KAGVTQTPRYLIKTRGQQVTLSCSPISGHRSVSWYQQTPGQGLQFLFEYFSETQRNKGNFPGRFSGRQFSNSRSEMNVSTLELGDSALYLCASSLERGVETQYFGPGTRLLVL.